A single sample gave rise to the 26 T cell receptor beta chains below, sequenced in a study of CD8+CD57+ T cells in acquired aplastic anemia. Previously, flow cytometry had revealed CD8+CD57+ cell expansion in the patients chosen for sequencing. The study profiled TCR beta VDJ and CDR3 using genomic DNA as template. One entry per CDR3 protein, called by TCRdb with MiXCR from the reads. Of over 150,000 distinct CDR3 sequences listed, about 48% are singletons. Source material: sorted CD4+, CD8+, or CD8+CD57+ T cells (not recorded which) from PBMCs. All receptors derive from a human donor with aplastic anemia.

This CDR3 is CASSLELVFYEQYF. Written as DNA, the CDR3 is TGTGCCAGCAGCTTAGAGTTAGTATTCTACGAGCAGTACTTC. The chain has TRBV7-2 and TRBJ2-7; D unclear. The germline V and J ends were trimmed by 1 base and 3 bases, with 10 bases remaining between them. This CDR3 contains 14 residues. Germline CDR1 SGHTA, CDR2 FQGNSA.

There are many counts of this clonotype. V usage is TRBV14 and J usage is TRBJ1-2, with a tentative D call TRBD1 (5 bases). The germline V gene encodes CDR1 SGHDN and CDR2 FVKESK. Trimming stripped 1 base from V and 0 bases from J, with 6 bases between. This CDR3 is 14 amino acids long. Here the CDR3 reads CASSQAGSNYGYTF. In DNA, the CDR3 is TGTGCCAGCAGCCAAGCAGGGTCTAACTATGGCTACACCTTC.

This clonotype was seen ten or more times. The J gene is TRBJ2-5, the V gene TRBV6-1; D remains ambiguous. Trimming left V 0 bases short and J 1 base short, with 9 bases between. Looked up from germline, CDR1 is MNHNS and CDR2 is SASEGT. The CDR3 length is 15 residues. This CDR3 is CASSEASASQETQYF. CDR3 nucleotide sequence: TGTGCCAGCAGTGAAGCGTCGGCTAGCCAAGAGACCCAGTACTTC.

This clonotype occurred many times. This chain connects TRBV12-5 to TRBJ2-2; a weak D match, TRBD1 (6 bases). The CDR3 sequence is 15 residues long. CDR1 and CDR2 from the germline V gene are LGHNT and FRNRAP. The V gene lost 7 bases and the J gene lost 5 bases, with 17 bases spanning the gap. CDR3 coding DNA: TGTGCTAGTGAGGAAGAACAACAGGGTACCGGGGAGCTGTTTTTT. Translation: CASEEEQQGTGELFF.

The chain recombines TRBV29-1 with TRBJ2-1; D gene uncertain. The CDR3 has 12 residues. CDR1 and CDR2 from the germline V gene are SQVTM and ANQGSEA. Trimming removed 1 base at V and 6 bases at J, with 7 bases between. The CDR3: CSVEGVVNEQFF. The CDR3 bases are TGCAGCGTTGAAGGGGTCGTCAATGAGCAGTTCTTC.

This chain connects TRBV29-1 to TRBJ2-7, with TRBD1 as a possible D gene (5 bases). Trimming shortened V by 6 bases and J by 4 bases, and 7 bases separated the two germline ends. Germline lookup yields CDR1 SQVTM and CDR2 ANQGSEA. The CDR3 covers 10 residues. The CDR3 is CSVQGYEQYF. The DNA of the CDR3 is TGCAGCGTCCAGGGTTACGAGCAGTACTTC.

This chain joins TRBV2 and TRBJ2-5, with D possibly TRBD1 on 6 matching bases. The germline V gene encodes CDR1 SNHLY and CDR2 FYNNEI. V gave up 2 bases and J gave up 0 bases, with 10 bases separating them. The CDR3 spans 15 residues. The CDR3 loop reads CASSEYGGHQETQYF. The CDR3 DNA reads as TGTGCCAGCAGTGAATATGGGGGCCACCAAGAGACCCAGTACTTC.

The V call is TRBV19, the J call TRBJ1-5; D is possibly TRBD1 (6 bases). The length of the CDR3 is 15 residues. The V end lost 8 bases, the J end lost 0 bases, and 14 bases lay between the germline ends. CDR1 is LNHDA, CDR2 SQIVND, per germline (reference sequence). The CDR3 nucleotides are TGTGCCAGTCGCCTTACAGGGAATAGCAATCAGCCCCAGCATTTT. Its protein product is CASRLTGNSNQPQHF.

The sample holds one count of this clonotype. The gene calls are TRBV7-6 and TRBJ2-3, with D perhaps TRBD1 or TRBD2 (5 bases each). The CDR3 is made up of 14 amino acids. The V gene's germline CDR1 is SGHVS and CDR2 FNYEAQ. V was clipped by 0 bases and J by 6 bases, with 10 bases between them. The CDR3 reads CASSLAGEADTQYF. The CDR3 DNA follows: TGTGCCAGCAGCTTAGCGGGGGAAGCTGATACGCAGTATTTT.

The J gene is TRBJ1-5, the V gene TRBV19; the match to TRBD1 covers 10 bases. The CDR3 has 13 residues. Germline V gene sequence: CDR1 LNHDA, CDR2 SQIVND (reference sequence). V shed 5 bases and J 6 bases; nucleotides not matched to a gene: 1. CDR3 nucleotide sequence: TGTGCCAGTAGTGGGACAGGGGCTCAGCCCCAGCATTTT. Amino acids: CASSGTGAQPQHF. Full variable domain (remainder filled in from reference TRBV19 and TRBJ1-5): DGGITQSPKYLFRKEGQNVTLSCEQNLNHDAMYWYRQDPGQGLRLIYYSQIVNDFQKGDIAEGYSVSREKKESFPLTVTSAQKNPTAFYLCASSGTGAQPQHFGDGTRLSIL.

The count of this clonotype is one. The chain has TRBV2 and TRBJ2-7, with D perhaps matching TRBD1 (6 bases). The CDR3 covers 13 residues. CDR1 SNHLY and CDR2 FYNNEI come from the germline V gene. V was trimmed by 5 bases and J by 3 bases, leaving 11 bases between them. This chain's CDR3 is CASSRTANYEQYF. CDR3 bases: TGTGCCAGCAGTAGGACAGCGAACTACGAGCAGTACTTC.

This clonotype was found once. The chain's CDR3 is CASTFGQGGNQPQHF. The CDR3 nucleotides read TGTGCCAGTACCTTCGGACAGGGGGGAAATCAGCCCCAGCATTTT. This chain links TRBV19 with TRBJ1-5, with 10 bases identical to TRBD1. There are 15 residues in the CDR3. The J segment lost 4 bases and the V segment lost 7 bases, leaving 7 bases of the junction unmatched. Germline V gives CDR1 LNHDA, CDR2 SQIVND (reference sequence).

This clonotype was seen a few times. The V gene is TRBV10-3, the J gene TRBJ2-2; perhaps D is TRBD1 or TRBD2 (5 bases each). Trimming removed 10 bases at V and 4 bases at J, with 13 bases between. Germline lookup yields CDR1 ENHRY and CDR2 SYGVKD. The CDR3 consists of 13 residues. CDR3 nucleotides: TGTGCCACCGGGGACGTAGGCACCGGGGAGCTGTTTTTT. Its translation: CATGDVGTGELFF.

The V and J genes are TRBV7-2 and TRBJ2-7; D call uncertain. Germline V CDR1 and CDR2: SGHTA, FQGNSA. The CDR3 runs 12 residues. The V end lost 5 bases, the J end lost 7 bases, and 12 bases lay between the germline ends. As DNA, the CDR3 is TGTGCCAGCAGCAGCCGCGGCCGAGAGCAGTACTTC. Protein: CASSSRGREQYF.

The rearrangement joins TRBV19 to TRBJ2-5; 9 bases line up with TRBD1. Trimming took 4 bases from V and 4 from J; bases not matched to a gene: 10. CDR3 length: 16 amino acids. Germline CDR1 is LNHDA and CDR2 is SQIVND (reference sequence). The CDR3 protein is CASSKVTGGSTETQYF. The CDR3 nucleotides read TGTGCCAGTAGTAAGGTGACAGGGGGGTCCACAGAGACCCAGTACTTC.

The V and J genes are TRBV7-9 and TRBJ2-3, with TRBD1 identical over 7 bases. CDR1 and CDR2 (germline): SEHNR, FQNEAQ (reference sequence). This CDR3 has 13 residues. V shed 4 bases, J shed 4 bases, and the junction held 2 bases outside the gene matches. As DNA, the CDR3 is TGTGCCAGCAGCTCGGGACAGCCAGATACGCAGTATTTT. Its protein is CASSSGQPDTQYF.

This sequence joins TRBV24-1 and TRBJ2-2; 10 bases line up with TRBD2. This CDR3 is 16 amino acids long. Germline lookup yields CDR1 KGHDR and CDR2 SFDVKD. The junction had 8 bases not matched to a gene; V was cut back by 5 bases and J by 6 bases. CDR3 nucleotide sequence: TGTGCCACCAGTGGGACTAGCGGCTTTAATGCCGGGGAGCTGTTTTTT. This translates into CATSGTSGFNAGELFF.

This clonotype was picked up one time. V and J are TRBV29-1 and TRBJ2-3; D might be TRBD1 (5 bases). The CDR3 length is 14 residues. CDR1 and CDR2 from the germline V gene are SQVTM and ANQGSEA. Trimming removed 4 bases from V and 5 bases from J, with 16 bases in between. The CDR3 bases are TGCAGCGTTGTTAGGTCCAGGGCGGAAGATACGCAGTATTTT. This gives the protein CSVVRSRAEDTQYF.

The chain recombines TRBV29-1 with TRBJ2-6; D is perhaps TRBD2 (5 bases). The V gene's germline CDR1 is SQVTM and CDR2 ANQGSEA. There are 16 residues in the CDR3. V was shortened by 2 bases and J by 4 bases, with 15 bases between the two germline ends. The CDR3 sequence: CSVESDRRTGANVLTF. The DNA of the CDR3 is TGCAGCGTTGAAAGTGACCGGAGGACCGGGGCCAACGTCCTGACTTTC.

There are many counts of this clonotype. The chain links TRBV6-2 or TRBV6-3 to TRBJ1-6; D may be TRBD1 (5 bases). CDR1 MNHEY and CDR2 SVGEGT come from the germline V gene. The CDR3 is made up of 17 amino acids. Trimming cost V 2 bases and J 10 bases, with 21 bases left between them. In DNA, the CDR3 is TGTGCCAGCAGTTACCCGTCAGTCGAGGGGATTGGATCACCCCTCCACTTT. It is translated as CASSYPSVEGIGSPLHF.

The V call is TRBV15, the J call TRBJ2-1; 8 bases match TRBD2. In germline, CDR1 is LNHNV, CDR2 YYDKDF (reference sequence). V lost 5 bases and J lost 3; bases outside the gene matches: 6. The CDR3 loop spans 15 amino acids. Here the CDR3 reads CATSGDGGGYNEQFF. CDR3 in DNA: TGTGCCACCAGCGGCGACGGGGGGGGCTACAATGAGCAGTTCTTC. Together with reference TRBV15 and TRBJ2-1, the CDR3 gives the full variable domain: DAMVIQNPRYQVTQFGKPVTLSCSQTLNHNVMYWYQQKSSQAPKLLFHYYDKDFNNEADTPDNFQSRRPNTSFCFLDIRSPGLGDTAMYLCATSGDGGGYNEQFFGPGTRLTVL.

This clonotype turned up a few times. The CDR3 bases are TGTGCTAGTGGTTTGGGGGGATACAGATCTGGCTACACCTTC. Translating it yields CASGLGGYRSGYTF. V gene TRBV12-5 combines with J gene TRBJ1-2; no definite D call. V was cut by 1 base and J by 7 bases, with 13 bases left in between. The CDR3 is made up of 14 amino acids. Germline V gene lookup returns CDR1 LGHNT and CDR2 FRNRAP.

The rearrangement joins TRBV29-1 to TRBJ2-5, with a tentative D call TRBD1 (6 bases). V lost 8 bases and J 5 bases, leaving 21 bases between the germline ends. Germline-derived CDR1 and CDR2 are SQVTM and ANQGSEA. The CDR3 spans 14 residues. The CDR3 protein is CSQGTGTRGETQYF. DNA for the CDR3: TGCAGCCAAGGGACGGGGACACGAGGGGAGACCCAGTACTTC.

The chain combines TRBV2 with TRBJ1-1; D is undetermined. CDR1 and CDR2 from the germline V gene are SNHLY and FYNNEI. The CDR3 runs 13 residues. V was shortened by 6 bases and J by 1 base, with 9 bases between the two germline ends. The CDR3, as DNA: TGTGCCAGCAGCGCACACCCGAACACTGAAGCTTTCTTT. It yields the protein CASSAHPNTEAFF.

This clonotype was found once. Since the CDR3 does not end with the conserved phenylalanine or tryptophan, this likely comes from a read error. The chain links TRBV7-7 to TRBJ1-1; unclear D gene. The CDR3 is made up of 15 amino acids. Germline-derived CDR1 and CDR2 are SSHAT and FNYEAQ (reference sequence). The CDR3 loop reads CASSLASRGYTEAFL. The CDR3 nucleotides are TGTGCTAGCAGCTTAGCTTCCCGAGGTTACACTGAAGCTTTCCTT.

The sample holds a few counts of this clonotype. This chain connects TRBV2 to TRBJ1-5; no clear D gene. This CDR3 is 13 amino acids long. V lost 8 bases and J 6 bases, leaving 14 bases between the germline ends. Germline V gene lookup returns CDR1 SNHLY and CDR2 FYNNEI. The CDR3 nucleotides read TGTGCCAGCTCGCAGGACCCTCGTCAGCCCCAGCATTTT. As protein: CASSQDPRQPQHF.